A single sample is the source of the 23 T cell receptor beta chains below, sequenced in a study of T cell changes during pregnancy in multiple sclerosis (dated by TCRdb to the late 2010s). The library was built by means of the immunoSEQ multiplex PCR assay. TCRdb provides this immuneACCESS table in a form limited to in-frame rearrangements. Some clones are lacking; in checked studies, under half of them reflect an unresolved V gene, and why the rest are absent is not known. For this sample the table gives approximately 30,000 clones, of which roughly 90% were detected only once. The ten largest clones represent 4.5% of the sample. The sample consisted of CD8+ T cells from peripheral blood mononuclear cells, taken after pregnancy. These receptors came from a female donor with multiple sclerosis, enrolled in a pregnancy study.

The V and J genes are TRBV4-1 and TRBJ2-7; 7 nucleotides match TRBD2. The V gene's germline CDR1 is MGHRA and CDR2 YSYEKL. The CDR3 totals 15 residues. V was pared by 0 bases and J by 0 bases, with 2 bases of the junction left unmatched. CDR3 nucleotides: TGCGCCAGCAGCCAAGAAGCGGGGAGCTCCTACGAGCAGTACTTC. Translation gives CASSQEAGSSYEQYF.

V usage is TRBV6-4 and J usage is TRBJ2-3, with D hard to call. V lost 2 bases and J lost 3, with 6 bases in between. CDR3 size: 13 residues. CDR1 and CDR2 (germline): MRHNA, SNTAGT. The CDR3 sequence is CASSDPRTDTQYF. CDR3 bases: TGTGCCAGCAGTGACCCCCGGACAGATACGCAGTATTTT.

The genes are TRBV5-5 and TRBJ2-1; tentative D call: TRBD2 (6 bases). The ends were cut back, 3 bases at V and 9 bases at J, with 19 bases in the middle. The CDR3 spans 15 residues. Germline V lookup: CDR1 SGHKS, CDR2 YYEKEE (reference sequence). The CDR3 loop reads CASSSLFGAGLEQFF. DNA for the CDR3: TGTGCCAGCAGCTCTCTATTCGGAGCGGGCCTTGAGCAGTTCTTC.

The CDR3 sequence: CASSVASGTDTQYF. The CDR3 DNA follows: TGTGCCAGCAGTGTGGCTAGCGGGACAGATACGCAGTATTTT. The V gene is TRBV6-4, the J gene TRBJ2-3, with 8 bases identical to TRBD2. Trimming removed 4 bases from V and 3 bases from J; junction bases left unmatched: 3. The CDR3 is 14 amino acids. Looked up from germline, CDR1 is MRHNA and CDR2 is SNTAGT.

This clone has just one count. The rearrangement joins TRBV13 to TRBJ2-3; D unresolved. The CDR3 is 14 residues long. With 4 bases removed from V and 2 bases from J, the gap between germline ends came to 10 bases. Per the germline V gene, CDR1 is PRHDT and CDR2 is FYEKMQ (reference sequence). The DNA for the CDR3 is TGTGCCAGCAGCTCCACAGCTTACACAGATACGCAGTATTTT. It encodes CASSSTAYTDTQYF.

About this clone itself: At one end, the junction sequence differs from germline, possibly due to a read error. The chain couples TRBV27 to TRBJ2-4; perhaps TRBD1 as D (7 bases). Germline V gene lookup returns CDR1 MNHEY and CDR2 SMNVEV (reference sequence). This CDR3 contains 19 residues. CDR3 sequence (DNA): TGTGCCAGCAGTCCTCGACAGGGTGGAGGGTGGAGTCGGGCTTTTGGCTTGGGGTTC. Translating it yields CASSPRQGGGWSRAFGLGF.

The chain combines TRBV4-3 with TRBJ2-1; the D is unclear. This CDR3 contains 12 residues. The ends were cut back, 2 bases at V and 8 bases at J, with 7 bases in the middle. Germline CDR1 reads LGHNA; CDR2 reads YSLEER. CDR3 in amino acids: CASSQLGDEQFF. Written as DNA, the CDR3 is TGCGCCAGCAGCCAACTAGGAGATGAGCAGTTCTTC.

The chain has TRBV10-3 and TRBJ2-5, with 8 bases identical to TRBD2. The CDR3 consists of 15 residues. Looked up from germline, CDR1 is ENHRY and CDR2 is SYGVKD. The J segment lost 5 bases and the V segment lost 1 base, leaving 6 bases of the junction unmatched. This chain's CDR3 is CAISEFGGASETQYF. The CDR3 DNA is TGTGCCATCAGTGAGTTCGGGGGGGCAAGTGAGACCCAGTACTTC.

The chain combines TRBV6-5 with TRBJ2-5, with 8 bases aligning to TRBD2. CDR3 length equals 13 residues. Trimming cost V 6 bases and J 5 bases; bases outside gene matches: 5. Germline CDR1 and CDR2: MNHEY and SVGAGI. CDR3 protein: CASRPGLEETQYF. The CDR3 DNA follows: TGTGCCAGCAGACCGGGACTAGAGGAGACCCAGTACTTC.

This rearrangement joins TRBV7-9 to TRBJ1-1; no reliable D call. In germline, CDR1 is SEHNR, CDR2 FQNEAQ (reference sequence). V was cut by 4 bases and J by 7 bases, with 13 bases left in between. The CDR3 loop spans 13 amino acids. Here the CDR3 reads CASSSREKGEAFF. Written as DNA, the CDR3 is TGTGCCAGCAGCTCCCGGGAAAAGGGTGAAGCTTTCTTT.

This chain connects TRBV10-3 to TRBJ2-7; 7 bases are a match to TRBD1. Germline V lookup: CDR1 ENHRY, CDR2 SYGVKD. V shed 7 bases and J 3 bases; nucleotides not matched to a gene: 9. The CDR3 runs 14 residues. CDR3 sequence: CAITGTDLDYEQYF. The CDR3 DNA is TGTGCCATCACCGGGACAGACCTCGACTACGAGCAGTACTTC.

This clone is medium-sized (0.01 to 0.1%) in the sample. The V call is TRBV6-4, the J call TRBJ2-3; TRBD2 matches 8 bases. The germline V gene encodes CDR1 MRHNA and CDR2 SNTAGT. Trimming took 5 bases from V and 1 from J; bases not matched to a gene: 2. The CDR3 extends over 14 amino acids. Here the CDR3 DNA reads TGTGCCAGCAGTCAAGCGGGGGGCACAGATACGCAGTATTTT. As protein: CASSQAGGTDTQYF.

The chain is built from TRBV9 and TRBJ1-1; D gene unclear. V was clipped by 0 bases and J by 0 bases, with 3 bases between them. The CDR3 loop spans 13 amino acids. Germline V gives CDR1 SGDLS, CDR2 YYNGEE. The chain's CDR3 is CASSVVVNTEAFF. Written as DNA, the CDR3 is TGTGCCAGCAGCGTAGTAGTGAACACTGAAGCTTTCTTT.

V is TRBV9 and J is TRBJ2-5; 8 nucleotides align to TRBD2. Trimming took 5 bases from V and 5 from J; bases not matched to a gene: 14. Germline loops: CDR1 SGDLS, CDR2 YYNGEE. The CDR3 spans 16 residues. The DNA for the CDR3 is TGTGCCAGCAGTGCCCATCCCGCGGGGGGATTGGAGACCCAGTACTTC. As protein: CASSAHPAGGLETQYF.

The chain couples TRBV4-2 to TRBJ2-5; D gene unclear. Trimming shortened V by 0 bases and J by 9 bases, and 11 bases separated the two germline ends. The CDR3 extends over 13 amino acids. Germline values: CDR1 LGHNA, CDR2 YNFKEQ. CDR3 sequence: CASSQESGSPQYF. CDR3 nucleotides: TGTGCCAGCAGCCAAGAGTCAGGTTCGCCCCAGTACTTC.

V usage is TRBV11-3 and J usage is TRBJ2-3; weak D call: TRBD1 (5 bases). The length of the CDR3 is 15 residues. Germline CDR1 SGHNT, CDR2 YENEEA. Trimming pared 6 bases from V and 1 base from J, leaving 14 bases between. This CDR3 reads CASSTGEGGTDTQYF. The CDR3 DNA reads as TGTGCCAGCAGTACTGGGGAAGGGGGCACAGATACGCAGTATTTT. The whole variable domain, filled in from reference TRBV11-3 and TRBJ2-3, reads EAGVVQSPRYKIIEKKQPVAFWCNPISGHNTLYWYLQNLGQGPELLIRYENEEAVDDSQLPKDRFSAERLKGVDSTLKIQPAELGDSAVYLCASSTGEGGTDTQYFGPGTRLTVL.

This rearrangement joins TRBV7-9 to TRBJ1-5; D is possibly TRBD1 (5 bases). Deletions cut 5 bases from V and 5 bases from J, with 16 bases between. The germline CDR1 and CDR2 sequences are SEHNR and FQNEAQ (reference sequence). The CDR3 length is 15 residues. This chain's CDR3 is CASSAEMGEDQPQHF. CDR3 sequence (DNA): TGTGCCAGCAGCGCCGAAATGGGGGAGGATCAGCCCCAGCATTTT.

The genes are TRBV15 and TRBJ2-2; 8 nucleotides align to TRBD2. The germline V gene encodes CDR1 LNHNV and CDR2 YYDKDF (reference sequence). The length of the CDR3 is 15 residues. V shed 0 bases, J shed 4 bases, and the junction held 1 base outside the gene matches. The CDR3 sequence is CATSRDRGGTGELFF. The CDR3 DNA follows: TGTGCCACCAGCAGAGATCGGGGGGGCACCGGGGAGCTGTTTTTT.

This chain joins TRBV7-2 and TRBJ2-7; no reliable D call. The CDR3 loop spans 12 amino acids. V was shortened by 7 bases and J by 4 bases, with 11 bases between the two germline ends. Germline CDR1 is SGHTA and CDR2 is FQGNSA. DNA for the CDR3: TGTGCCAGCACTCACACGCTTTACGAGCAGTACTTC. The encoded protein is CASTHTLYEQYF.

This rearrangement joins TRBV5-5 to TRBJ1-3; D might be TRBD1 (5 bases). Germline-derived CDR1 and CDR2 are SGHKS and YYEKEE (reference sequence). The CDR3 is made up of 15 amino acids. Deletions cut 2 bases from V and 0 bases from J, with 9 bases between. The DNA for the CDR3 is TGTGCCAGCAGCTTACCGACAGCCTCTGGAAACACCATATATTTT. It translates to CASSLPTASGNTIYF.

The chain joins TRBV10-1 to TRBJ2-7; 9 bases line up with TRBD1. There are 16 residues in the CDR3. Germline V lookup: CDR1 WNHNN, CDR2 SYGVQD (reference sequence). J was trimmed by 6 bases and V by 7 bases; bases with no gene match: 16. The CDR3 is CASIRTGAILRGEQYF. Written as DNA, the CDR3 is TGCGCCAGCATAAGGACAGGGGCTATCCTACGGGGCGAGCAGTACTTC.

This chain uses TRBV6-1 with TRBJ2-1, with a weak D call TRBD1 (6 bases). CDR1 MNHNS and CDR2 SASEGT come from the germline V gene. This CDR3 has 12 amino acids. Trimming took 7 bases from V and 3 from J, leaving 7 bases between them. Written as DNA, the CDR3 is TGTGCCAGCAACAGGGTCTACAATGAGCAGTTCTTC. This encodes CASNRVYNEQFF.

Worth noting for this clone: Other nucleotide sequences from this sample produce the same CDR3. The CDR3 DNA is TGTGCCAGCAGCTTCACAGGGGAAGAGCAGTACTTC. Protein: CASSFTGEEQYF. The gene calls are TRBV5-5 and TRBJ2-7; TRBD1 aligns across 7 bases. Germline V gene lookup returns CDR1 SGHKS and CDR2 YYEKEE (reference sequence). This CDR3 has 12 residues. Trimming removed 2 bases from V and 7 bases from J; junction bases left unmatched: 3.